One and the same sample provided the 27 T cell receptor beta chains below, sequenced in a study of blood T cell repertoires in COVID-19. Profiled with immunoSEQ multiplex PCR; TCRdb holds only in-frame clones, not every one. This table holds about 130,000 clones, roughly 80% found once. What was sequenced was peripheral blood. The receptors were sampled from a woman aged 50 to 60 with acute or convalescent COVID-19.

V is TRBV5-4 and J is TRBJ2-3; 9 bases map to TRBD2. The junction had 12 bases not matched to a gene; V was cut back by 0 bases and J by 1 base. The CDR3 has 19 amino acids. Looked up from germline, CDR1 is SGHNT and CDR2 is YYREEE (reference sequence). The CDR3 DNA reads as TGTGCCAGCAGCTTGGCTGCTAGCGGGGTGACGTTGGGCACAGATACGCAGTATTTT. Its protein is CASSLAASGVTLGTDTQYF.

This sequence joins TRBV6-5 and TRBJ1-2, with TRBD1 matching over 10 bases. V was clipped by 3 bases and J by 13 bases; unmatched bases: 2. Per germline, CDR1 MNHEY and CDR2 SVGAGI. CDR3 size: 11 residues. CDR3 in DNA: TGTGCCAGCAGTTATGGACAGGGGGTCACCTTC. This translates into CASSYGQGVTF.

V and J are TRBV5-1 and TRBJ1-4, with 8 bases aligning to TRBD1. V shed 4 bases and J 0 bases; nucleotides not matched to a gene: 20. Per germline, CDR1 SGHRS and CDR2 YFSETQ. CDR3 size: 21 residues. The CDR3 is CASSLNFPGQAARATNEKLFF. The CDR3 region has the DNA TGCGCCAGCAGCCTCAACTTTCCGGGACAGGCCGCCCGAGCAACTAATGAAAAACTGTTTTTT.

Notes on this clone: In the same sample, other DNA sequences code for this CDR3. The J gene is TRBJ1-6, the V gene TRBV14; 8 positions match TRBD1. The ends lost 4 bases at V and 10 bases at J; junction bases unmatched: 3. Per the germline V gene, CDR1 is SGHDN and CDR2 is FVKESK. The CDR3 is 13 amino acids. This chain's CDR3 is CASSRTGNSPLHF. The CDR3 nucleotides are TGTGCCAGCAGCCGGACAGGGAACTCACCCCTCCACTTT.

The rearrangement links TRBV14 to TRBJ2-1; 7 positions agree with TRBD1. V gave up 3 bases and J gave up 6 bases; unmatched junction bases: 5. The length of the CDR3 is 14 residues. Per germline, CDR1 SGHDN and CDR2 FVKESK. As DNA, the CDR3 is TGTGCCAGCAGCCAGACAGGGTGGGTCAATGAGCAGTTCTTC. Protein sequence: CASSQTGWVNEQFF.

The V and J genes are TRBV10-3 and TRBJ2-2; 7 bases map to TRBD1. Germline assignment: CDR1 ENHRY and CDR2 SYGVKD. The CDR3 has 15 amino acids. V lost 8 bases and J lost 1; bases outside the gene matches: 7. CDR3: CAIRPQGENTGELFF. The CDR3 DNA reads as TGTGCCATCCGTCCCCAGGGGGAGAACACCGGGGAGCTGTTTTTT.

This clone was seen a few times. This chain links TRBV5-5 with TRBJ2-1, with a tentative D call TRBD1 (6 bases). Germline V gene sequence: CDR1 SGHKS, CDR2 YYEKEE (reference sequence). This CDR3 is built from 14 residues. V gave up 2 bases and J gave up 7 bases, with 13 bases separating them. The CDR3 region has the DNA TGTGCCAGCAGCTTCCAACAGGGCGTTAATGAGCAGTTCTTC. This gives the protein CASSFQQGVNEQFF. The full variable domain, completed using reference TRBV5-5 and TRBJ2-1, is DAGVTQSPTHLIKTRGQQVTLRCSPISGHKSVSWYQQVLGQGPQFIFQYYEKEERGRGNFPDRFSARQFPNYSSELNVNALLLGDSALYLCASSFQQGVNEQFFGPGTRLTVL.

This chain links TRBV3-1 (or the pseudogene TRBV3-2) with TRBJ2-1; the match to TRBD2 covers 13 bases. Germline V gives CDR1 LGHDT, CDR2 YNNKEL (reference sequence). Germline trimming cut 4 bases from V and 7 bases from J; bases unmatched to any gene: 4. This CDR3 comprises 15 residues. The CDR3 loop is CASSPTSGGLNEQFF. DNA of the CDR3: TGTGCCAGCAGCCCGACTAGCGGGGGGCTTAATGAGCAGTTCTTC.

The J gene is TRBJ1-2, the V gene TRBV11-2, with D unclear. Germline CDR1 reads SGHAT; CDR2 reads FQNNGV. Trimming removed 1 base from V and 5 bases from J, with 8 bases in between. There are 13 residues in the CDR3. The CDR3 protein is CASSLVRSYGYTF. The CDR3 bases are TGTGCCAGCAGCTTAGTCCGGAGTTATGGCTACACCTTC.

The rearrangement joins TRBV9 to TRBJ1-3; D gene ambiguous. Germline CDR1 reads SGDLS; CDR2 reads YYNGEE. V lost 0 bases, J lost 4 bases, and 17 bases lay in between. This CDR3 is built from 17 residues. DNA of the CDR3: TGTGCCAGCAGCGTAGGAATTGGGAGTTCGTTGGGAAACACCATATATTTT. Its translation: CASSVGIGSSLGNTIYF. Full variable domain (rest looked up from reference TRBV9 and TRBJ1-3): DSGVTQTPKHLITATGQRVTLRCSPRSGDLSVYWYQQSLDQGLQFLIQYYNGEERAKGNILERFSAQQFPDLHSELNLSSLELGDSALYFCASSVGIGSSLGNTIYFGEGSWLTVV.

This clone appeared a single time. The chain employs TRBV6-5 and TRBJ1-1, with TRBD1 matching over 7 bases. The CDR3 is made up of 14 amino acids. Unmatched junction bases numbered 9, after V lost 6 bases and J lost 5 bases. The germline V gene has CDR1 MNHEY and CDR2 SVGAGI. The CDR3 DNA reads TGTGCCAGCAGAATTGACAGGGCCCAAACTGAAGCTTTCTTT. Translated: CASRIDRAQTEAFF.

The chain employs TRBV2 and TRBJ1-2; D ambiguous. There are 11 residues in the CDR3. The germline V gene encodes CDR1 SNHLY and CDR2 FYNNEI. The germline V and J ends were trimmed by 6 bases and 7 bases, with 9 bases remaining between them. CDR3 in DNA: TGTGCCAGCAGATTCGGGGTTGGCTACACCTTC. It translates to CASRFGVGYTF. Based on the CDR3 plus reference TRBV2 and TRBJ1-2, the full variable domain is EPEVTQTPSHQVTQMGQEVILRCVPISNHLYFYWYRQILGQKVEFLVSFYNNEISEKSEIFDDQFSVERPDGSNFTLKIRSTKLEDSAMYFCASRFGVGYTFGSGTRLTVV.

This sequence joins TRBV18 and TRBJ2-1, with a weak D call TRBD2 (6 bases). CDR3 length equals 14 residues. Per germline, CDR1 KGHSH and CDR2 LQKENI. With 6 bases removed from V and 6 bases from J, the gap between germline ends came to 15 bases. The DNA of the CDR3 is TGTGCCAGCTCCCTGAGCGGGCTCGGCAATGAGCAGTTCTTC. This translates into CASSLSGLGNEQFF.

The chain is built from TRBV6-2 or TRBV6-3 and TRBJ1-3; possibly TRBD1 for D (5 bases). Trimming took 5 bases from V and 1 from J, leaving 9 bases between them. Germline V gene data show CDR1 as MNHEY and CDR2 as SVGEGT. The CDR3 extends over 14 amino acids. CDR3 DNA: TGTGCCAGCAGTCCCGGGGGTTCTGGAAACACCATATATTTT. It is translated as CASSPGGSGNTIYF.

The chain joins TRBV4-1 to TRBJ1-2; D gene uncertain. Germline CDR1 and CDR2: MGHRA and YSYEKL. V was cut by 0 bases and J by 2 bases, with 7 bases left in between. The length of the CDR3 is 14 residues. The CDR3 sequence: CASSQETGNYGYTF. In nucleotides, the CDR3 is TGCGCCAGCAGCCAAGAAACGGGGAACTATGGCTACACCTTC.

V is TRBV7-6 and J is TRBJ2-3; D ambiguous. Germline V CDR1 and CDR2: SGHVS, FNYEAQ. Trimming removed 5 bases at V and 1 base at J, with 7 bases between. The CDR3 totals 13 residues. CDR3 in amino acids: CASSPRGTDTQYF. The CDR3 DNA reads TGTGCCAGCAGCCCCCGTGGCACAGATACGCAGTATTTT.

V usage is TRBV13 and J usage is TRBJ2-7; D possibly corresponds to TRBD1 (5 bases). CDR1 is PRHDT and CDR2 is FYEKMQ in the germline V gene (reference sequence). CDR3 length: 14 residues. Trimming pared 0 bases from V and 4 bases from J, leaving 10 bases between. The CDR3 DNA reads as TGTGCCAGCAGCTTAGGACAGGTCGGGTACGAGCAGTACTTC. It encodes CASSLGQVGYEQYF.

The CDR3 bases are TGCGCCAGCAGCTTCGGGACTAGCTCCGATACGCAGTATTTT. It specifies CASSFGTSSDTQYF. This chain links TRBV5-1 with TRBJ2-3; 9 nucleotides align to TRBD2. This CDR3 comprises 14 residues. Germline V gene data show CDR1 as SGHRS and CDR2 as YFSETQ. Trimming cost V 2 bases and J 6 bases; bases outside gene matches: 4. Supplemented by reference TRBV5-1 and TRBJ2-3, the full variable domain reads KAGVTQTPRYLIKTRGQQVTLSCSPISGHRSVSWYQQTPGQGLQFLFEYFSETQRNKGNFPGRFSGRQFSNSRSEMNVSTLELGDSALYLCASSFGTSSDTQYFGPGTRLTVL.

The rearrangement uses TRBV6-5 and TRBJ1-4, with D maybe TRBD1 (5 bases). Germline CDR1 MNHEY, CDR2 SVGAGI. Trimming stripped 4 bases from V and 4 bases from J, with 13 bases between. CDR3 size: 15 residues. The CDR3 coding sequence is TGTGCCAGCAGTTTCTCGGGACTTATTAATGAAAAACTGTTTTTT. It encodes CASSFSGLINEKLFF.

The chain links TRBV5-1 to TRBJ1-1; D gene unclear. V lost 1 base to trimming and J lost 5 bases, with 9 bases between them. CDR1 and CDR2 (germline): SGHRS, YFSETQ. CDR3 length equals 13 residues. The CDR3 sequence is CASSLSRGTEAFF. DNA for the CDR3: TGCGCCAGCAGCTTGTCTCGGGGTACTGAAGCTTTCTTT.

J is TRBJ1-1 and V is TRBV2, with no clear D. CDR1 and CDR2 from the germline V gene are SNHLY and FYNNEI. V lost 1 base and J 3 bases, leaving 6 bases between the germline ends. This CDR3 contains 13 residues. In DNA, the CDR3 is TGTGCCAGCAGTGAAGGACGGGACACTGAAGCTTTCTTT. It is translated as CASSEGRDTEAFF. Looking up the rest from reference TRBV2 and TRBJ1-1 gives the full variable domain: EPEVTQTPSHQVTQMGQEVILRCVPISNHLYFYWYRQILGQKVEFLVSFYNNEISEKSEIFDDQFSVERPDGSNFTLKIRSTKLEDSAMYFCASSEGRDTEAFFGQGTRLTVV.

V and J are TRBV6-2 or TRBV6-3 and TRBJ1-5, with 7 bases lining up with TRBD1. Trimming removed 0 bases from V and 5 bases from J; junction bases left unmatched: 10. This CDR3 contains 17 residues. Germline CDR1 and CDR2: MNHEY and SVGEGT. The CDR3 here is CASSYSISGGSYQPQHF. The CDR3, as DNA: TGTGCCAGCAGTTACTCGATTTCAGGGGGTTCCTATCAGCCCCAGCATTTT.

The CDR3: CASSLVRRVSSVPGYTF. CDR3 nucleotides: TGTGCCAGCAGCTTAGTTCGGAGGGTTTCGTCAGTGCCTGGCTACACCTTC. The chain is built from TRBV11-2 and TRBJ1-2; D not resolved. Trimming cost V 1 base and J 7 bases, with 22 bases left between them. This CDR3 is built from 17 residues. Germline values: CDR1 SGHAT, CDR2 FQNNGV.

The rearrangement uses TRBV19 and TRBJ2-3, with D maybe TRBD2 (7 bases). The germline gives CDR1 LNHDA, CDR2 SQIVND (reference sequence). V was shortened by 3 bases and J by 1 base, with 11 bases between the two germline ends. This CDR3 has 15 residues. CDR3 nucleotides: TGTGCCAGTAGTATTAGGGGGGGCGGCACAGATACGCAGTATTTT. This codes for CASSIRGGGTDTQYF.

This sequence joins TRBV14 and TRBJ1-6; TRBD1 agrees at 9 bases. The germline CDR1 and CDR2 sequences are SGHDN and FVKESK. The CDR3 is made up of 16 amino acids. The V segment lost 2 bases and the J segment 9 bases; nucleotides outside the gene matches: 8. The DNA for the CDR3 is TGTGCCAGCAGCCAATATGGGGGACAGGGCCGTTCACCCCTCCACTTT. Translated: CASSQYGGQGRSPLHF.

The CDR3 sequence is CASRDVTGSNSPLHF. In nucleotides, the CDR3 is TGTGCCAGCAGGGACGTGACAGGGTCTAATTCACCCCTCCACTTT. This chain uses TRBV6-4 with TRBJ1-6; 7 bases match TRBD1. CDR3 length equals 15 residues. The ends lost 6 bases at V and 6 bases at J; junction bases unmatched: 8. Germline-derived CDR1 and CDR2 are MRHNA and SNTAGT.

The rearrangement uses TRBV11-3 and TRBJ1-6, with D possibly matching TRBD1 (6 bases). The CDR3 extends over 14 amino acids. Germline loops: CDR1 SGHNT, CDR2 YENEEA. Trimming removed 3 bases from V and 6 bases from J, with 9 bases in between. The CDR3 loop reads CASSLGTSNSPLHF. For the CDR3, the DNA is TGTGCCAGCAGCTTGGGGACAAGTAATTCACCCCTCCACTTT.